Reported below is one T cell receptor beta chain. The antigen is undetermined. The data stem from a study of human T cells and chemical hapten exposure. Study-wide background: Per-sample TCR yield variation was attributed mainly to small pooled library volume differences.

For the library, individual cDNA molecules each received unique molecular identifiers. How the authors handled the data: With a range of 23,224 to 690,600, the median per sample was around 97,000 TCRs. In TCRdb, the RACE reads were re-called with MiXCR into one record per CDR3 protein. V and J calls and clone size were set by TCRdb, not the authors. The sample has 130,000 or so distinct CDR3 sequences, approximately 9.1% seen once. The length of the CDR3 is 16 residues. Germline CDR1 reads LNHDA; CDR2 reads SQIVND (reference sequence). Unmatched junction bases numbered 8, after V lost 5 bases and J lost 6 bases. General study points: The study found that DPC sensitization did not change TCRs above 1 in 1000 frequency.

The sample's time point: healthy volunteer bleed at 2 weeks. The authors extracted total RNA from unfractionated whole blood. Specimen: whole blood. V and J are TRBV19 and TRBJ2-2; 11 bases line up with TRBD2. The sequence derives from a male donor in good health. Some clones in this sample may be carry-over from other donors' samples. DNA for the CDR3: TGTGCCAGTAGTTTCACTAGCGGGAGTGACTCCGGGGAGCTGTTTTTT. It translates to CASSFTSGSDSGELFF.